This T cell receptor (beta chain) was captured by sequencing in a study of T cells expressing NK-cell markers. Study summary: In sorted CD3+CD56+NKG2C+, CD3+CD56+NKG2C- and CD3+CD56-NKG2C+ T cells, TCR beta repertoires were obtained.

TCRdb reprocessed the 5' RACE reads and stores each CDR3 protein as one record, lacking DNA. This repertoire includes 350,000 to 450,000 distinct CDR3 sequences. The material sequenced was blood T cells: a sorted CD56 or NKG2C T cell subset, CD4+ or CD8+ T cells, or bulk PBMC T cells (not recorded which). The clonotype was recovered from a man aged 18-70 years in good health.

The CDR3: CARSPLAGQGAGDRGTQYF. The chain recombines TRBV5-1 with TRBJ2-3; checking the TCRdb D call of TRBD1 is not possible without DNA. Germline V gene data show CDR1 as SGHRS and CDR2 as YFSETQ. The CDR3 length is 19 residues.